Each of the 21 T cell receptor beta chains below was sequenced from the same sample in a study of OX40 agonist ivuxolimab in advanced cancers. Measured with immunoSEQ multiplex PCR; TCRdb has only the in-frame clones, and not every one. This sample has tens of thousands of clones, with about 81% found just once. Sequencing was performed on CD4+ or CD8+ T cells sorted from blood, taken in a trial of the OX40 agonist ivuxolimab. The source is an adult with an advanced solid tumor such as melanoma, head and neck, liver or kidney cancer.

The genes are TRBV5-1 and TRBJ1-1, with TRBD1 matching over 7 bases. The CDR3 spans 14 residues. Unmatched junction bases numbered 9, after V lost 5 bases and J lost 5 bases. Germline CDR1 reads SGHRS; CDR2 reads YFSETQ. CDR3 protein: CASSVHRGGTEAFF. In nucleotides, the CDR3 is TGCGCCAGCAGTGTTCACAGGGGAGGTACTGAAGCTTTCTTT.

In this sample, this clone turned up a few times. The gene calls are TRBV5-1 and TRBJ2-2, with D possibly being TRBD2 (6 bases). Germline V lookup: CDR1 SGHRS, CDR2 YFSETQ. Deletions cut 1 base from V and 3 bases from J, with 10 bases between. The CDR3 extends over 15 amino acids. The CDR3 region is CASSLQAGYTGELFF. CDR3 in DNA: TGCGCCAGCAGCTTGCAAGCGGGCTACACCGGGGAGCTGTTTTTT.

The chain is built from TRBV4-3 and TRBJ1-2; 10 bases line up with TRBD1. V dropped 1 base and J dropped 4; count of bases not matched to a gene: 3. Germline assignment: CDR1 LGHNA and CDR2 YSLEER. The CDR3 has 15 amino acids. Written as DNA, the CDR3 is TGCGCCAGCAGCCAAGTCGGGACAGGGGCCTATGGCTACACCTTC. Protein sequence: CASSQVGTGAYGYTF.

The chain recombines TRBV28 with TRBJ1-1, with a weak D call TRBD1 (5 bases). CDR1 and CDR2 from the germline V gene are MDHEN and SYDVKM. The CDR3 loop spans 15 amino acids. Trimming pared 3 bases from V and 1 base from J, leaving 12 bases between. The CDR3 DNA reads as TGTGCCAGCAGTTTGCCAGGGTTGCGGAACACTGAAGCTTTCTTT. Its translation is CASSLPGLRNTEAFF.

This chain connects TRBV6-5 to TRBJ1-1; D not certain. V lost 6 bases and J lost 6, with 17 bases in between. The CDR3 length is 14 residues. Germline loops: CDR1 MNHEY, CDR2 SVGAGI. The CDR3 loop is CASRDPGQRAEAFF. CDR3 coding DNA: TGTGCCAGCAGGGACCCTGGGCAGCGCGCTGAAGCTTTCTTT.

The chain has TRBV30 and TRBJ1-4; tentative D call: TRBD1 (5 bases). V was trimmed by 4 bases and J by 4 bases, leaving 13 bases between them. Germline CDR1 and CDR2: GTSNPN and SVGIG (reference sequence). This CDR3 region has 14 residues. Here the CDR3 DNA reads TGTGCCTGGAAGACCGGGACCTTTAATGAAAAACTGTTTTTT. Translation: CAWKTGTFNEKLFF.

DNA of the CDR3: TGTGCCAGTAGTATAAGACAGGTCGACTATGGCTACACCTTC. Amino acid sequence: CASSIRQVDYGYTF. The rearrangement joins TRBV19 to TRBJ1-2, with a possible D match to TRBD1 (6 bases). The V and J ends lost 2 bases and 3 bases respectively, with 10 bases between them. CDR3 length: 14 amino acids. Germline CDR1 and CDR2: LNHDA and SQIVND (reference sequence).

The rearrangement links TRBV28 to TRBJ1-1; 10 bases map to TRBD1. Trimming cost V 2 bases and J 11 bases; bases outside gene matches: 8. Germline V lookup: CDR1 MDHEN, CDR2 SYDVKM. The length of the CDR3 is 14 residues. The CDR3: CASSLRQGASHAFF. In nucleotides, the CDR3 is TGTGCCAGCAGTTTACGACAGGGGGCGTCTCATGCTTTCTTT.

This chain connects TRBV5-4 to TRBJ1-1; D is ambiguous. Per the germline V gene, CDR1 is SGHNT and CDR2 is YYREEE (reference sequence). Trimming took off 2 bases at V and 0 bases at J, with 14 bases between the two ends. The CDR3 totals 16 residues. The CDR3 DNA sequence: TGTGCCAGCAGCTTTAGGTGGACGGAGATGAACACTGAAGCTTTCTTT. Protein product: CASSFRWTEMNTEAFF.

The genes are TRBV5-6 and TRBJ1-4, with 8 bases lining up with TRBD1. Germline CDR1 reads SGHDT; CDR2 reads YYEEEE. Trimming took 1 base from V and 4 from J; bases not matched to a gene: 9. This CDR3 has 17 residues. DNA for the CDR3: TGTGCCAGCAGCTTGTTCGCAGGGGGCATCGGTAATGAAAAACTGTTTTTT. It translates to CASSLFAGGIGNEKLFF.

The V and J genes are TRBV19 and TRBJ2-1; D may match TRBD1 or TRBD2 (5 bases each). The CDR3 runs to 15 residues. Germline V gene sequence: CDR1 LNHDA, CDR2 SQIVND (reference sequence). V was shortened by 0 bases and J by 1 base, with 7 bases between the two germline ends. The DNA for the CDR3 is TGTGCCAGTAGTATAGATGAGGGGTCCTACAATGAGCAGTTCTTC. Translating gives CASSIDEGSYNEQFF.

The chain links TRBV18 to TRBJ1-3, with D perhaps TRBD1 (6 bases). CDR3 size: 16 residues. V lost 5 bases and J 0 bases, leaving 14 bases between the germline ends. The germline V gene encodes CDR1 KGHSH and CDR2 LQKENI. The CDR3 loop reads CASSTSDRTSGNTIYF. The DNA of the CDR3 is TGTGCCAGCTCAACCTCGGACAGAACCTCTGGAAACACCATATATTTT. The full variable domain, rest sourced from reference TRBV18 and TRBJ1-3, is NAGVMQNPRHLVRRRGQEARLRCSPMKGHSHVYWYRQLPEEGLKFMVYLQKENIIDESGMPKERFSAEFPKEGPSILRIQQVVRGDSAAYFCASSTSDRTSGNTIYFGEGSWLTVV.

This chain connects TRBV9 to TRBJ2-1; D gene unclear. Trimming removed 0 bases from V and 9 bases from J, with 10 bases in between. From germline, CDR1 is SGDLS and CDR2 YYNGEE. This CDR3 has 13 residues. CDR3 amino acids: CASSVAAASEQFF. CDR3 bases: TGTGCCAGCAGCGTAGCCGCCGCTAGTGAGCAGTTCTTC. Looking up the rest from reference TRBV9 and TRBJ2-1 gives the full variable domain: DSGVTQTPKHLITATGQRVTLRCSPRSGDLSVYWYQQSLDQGLQFLIQYYNGEERAKGNILERFSAQQFPDLHSELNLSSLELGDSALYFCASSVAAASEQFFGPGTRLTVL.

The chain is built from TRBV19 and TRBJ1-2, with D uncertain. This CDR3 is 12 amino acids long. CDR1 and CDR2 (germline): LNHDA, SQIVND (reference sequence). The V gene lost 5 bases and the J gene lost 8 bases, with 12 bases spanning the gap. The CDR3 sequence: CASSPRAGGYTF. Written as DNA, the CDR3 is TGTGCCAGTAGTCCCCGCGCGGGCGGCTACACCTTC. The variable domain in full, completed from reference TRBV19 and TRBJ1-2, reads DGGITQSPKYLFRKEGQNVTLSCEQNLNHDAMYWYRQDPGQGLRLIYYSQIVNDFQKGDIAEGYSVSREKKESFPLTVTSAQKNPTAFYLCASSPRAGGYTFGSGTRLTVV.

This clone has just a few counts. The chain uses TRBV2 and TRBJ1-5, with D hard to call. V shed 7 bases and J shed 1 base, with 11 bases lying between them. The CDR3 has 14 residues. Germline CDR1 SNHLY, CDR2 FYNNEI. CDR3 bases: TGTGCCAGCAAGGTCAAGGGAAGCAATCAGCCCCAGCATTTT. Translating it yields CASKVKGSNQPQHF.

The CDR3 reads CASSLTGSVEQYV. The CDR3 coding sequence is TGTGCCAGCAGCCTCACAGGGTCGGTCGAGCAGTACGTC. J is TRBJ2-7 and V is TRBV28; D is perhaps TRBD1 (6 bases). From germline, CDR1 is MDHEN and CDR2 SYDVKM. This CDR3 has 13 amino acids. V gave up 6 bases and J gave up 6 bases, with 15 bases separating them.

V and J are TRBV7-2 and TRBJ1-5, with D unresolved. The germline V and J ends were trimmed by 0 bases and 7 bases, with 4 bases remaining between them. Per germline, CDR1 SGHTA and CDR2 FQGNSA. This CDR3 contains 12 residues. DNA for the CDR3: TGTGCCAGCAGCTTAGCGGGACAGCCCCAGCATTTT. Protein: CASSLAGQPQHF. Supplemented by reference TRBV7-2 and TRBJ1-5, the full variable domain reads GAGVSQSPSNKVTEKGKDVELRCDPISGHTALYWYRQSLGQGLEFLIYFQGNSAPDKSGLPSDRFSAERTGGSVSTLTIQRTQQEDSAVYLCASSLAGQPQHFGDGTRLSIL.

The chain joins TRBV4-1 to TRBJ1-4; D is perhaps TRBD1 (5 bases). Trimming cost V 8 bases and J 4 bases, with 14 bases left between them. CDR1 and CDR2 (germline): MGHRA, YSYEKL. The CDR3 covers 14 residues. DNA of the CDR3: TGCGCCAGCCGGGACCAAGGCCATAATGAAAAACTGTTTTTT. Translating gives CASRDQGHNEKLFF.

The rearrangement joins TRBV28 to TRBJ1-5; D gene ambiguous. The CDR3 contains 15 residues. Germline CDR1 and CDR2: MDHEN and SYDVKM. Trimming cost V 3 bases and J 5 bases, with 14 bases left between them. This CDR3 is CASSFSGGPHQPQHF. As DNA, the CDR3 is TGTGCCAGCAGTTTTTCGGGTGGCCCGCATCAGCCCCAGCATTTT.

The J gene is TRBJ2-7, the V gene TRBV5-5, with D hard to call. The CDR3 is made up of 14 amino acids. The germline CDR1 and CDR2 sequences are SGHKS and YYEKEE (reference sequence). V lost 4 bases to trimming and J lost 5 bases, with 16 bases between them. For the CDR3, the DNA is TGTGCCAGCAGCCTGAATGTGGCCGCCCACGAGCAGTACGTC. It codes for CASSLNVAAHEQYV.

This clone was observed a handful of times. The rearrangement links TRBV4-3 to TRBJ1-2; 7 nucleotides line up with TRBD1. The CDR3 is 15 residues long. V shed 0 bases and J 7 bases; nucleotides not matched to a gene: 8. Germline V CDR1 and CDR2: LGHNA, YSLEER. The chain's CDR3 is CASSQDDRESRGYTF. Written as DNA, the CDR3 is TGCGCCAGCAGCCAAGACGACAGGGAGTCTCGTGGCTACACCTTC.